This TCR beta chain was observed in a study of OX40 agonist ivuxolimab in advanced cancers. Study at large: Patients were treated with intravenous ivuxolimab, dosed at 0.01 to 10 mg/kg and infused every 2 weeks. Whole-study results and caveats: Fewer expanded clones were found on average in CD4+ than in CD8+ T cells.

This CDR3 comprises 14 residues. The germline CDR1 and CDR2 sequences are LNHDA and SQIVND (reference sequence). Trimming took off 7 bases at V and 0 bases at J, with 13 bases between the two ends. Method: immunoSEQ multiplex PCR; TCRdb's copy keeps in-frame clones and lacks some. Found here are fewer than 75,000 clones, around 90% of them singletons; the top ten hold roughly 0.66%. Only one count was recorded for this clone. The antigen remains unidentified. On cycle 4 day 1 and cycle 7 day 1, as well as at baseline, blood was sampled. The chain is built from TRBV19 and TRBJ2-7; D tentatively fits TRBD1 or TRBD2 (5 bases each). The receptor's source is an adult with an advanced solid tumor such as melanoma, head and neck, liver or kidney cancer. The material sequenced was CD4+ or CD8+ T cells sorted from blood, taken in a trial of the OX40 agonist ivuxolimab. DNA of the CDR3: TGTGCCAGTACTCCTCGGGACGGCTCCTACGAGCAGTACTTC. Translated, it gives CASTPRDGSYEQYF.